The sequence of this TCR beta chain was determined in a study of circulating CD8 cells and anti-PD-1 response in melanoma. Study-level results: Some patients were treatment-naive; others were previously treated.

Live CD3+CD8+TCRalphabeta+ cells were sorted into four subsets by PD-1 and/or TIGIT. In the case of this clonotype: Its antigen is currently unknown. Germline is not matched at one junction end, which may reflect a read error.

Each library started from roughly 16 ng of total RNA using the QIAseq Immune Repertoire TCR panel. MiXCR, applied by TCRdb to the reads, yields one record per CDR3 protein. The sample holds a few hundred distinct CDR3 sequences, under 6.5% seen once. Per the germline V gene, CDR1 is SGHTA and CDR2 is FQGTGA. The CDR3 consists of 15 residues. The material was CD8+ T cells from PBMCs, obtained at baseline or after one month of anti-PD-1 therapy (not recorded which). This receptor was obtained from a human donor with melanoma. The genes are TRBV7-3 and TRBJ2-7, with 8 bases that match TRBD2. The CDR3 DNA is TGTGACAGCAGCTTAACGGGGGGGCAGCGGGACGAGCAGTACTTC. This encodes CDSSLTGGQRDEQYF. The whole variable domain, remainder taken from reference TRBV7-3 and TRBJ2-7, is GAGVSQTPSNKVTEKGKYVELRCDPISGHTALYWYRQSLGQGPEFLIYFQGTGAADDSGLPNDRFFAVRPEGSVSTLKIQRTERGDSAVYLCDSSLTGGQRDEQYFGPGTRLTVT.